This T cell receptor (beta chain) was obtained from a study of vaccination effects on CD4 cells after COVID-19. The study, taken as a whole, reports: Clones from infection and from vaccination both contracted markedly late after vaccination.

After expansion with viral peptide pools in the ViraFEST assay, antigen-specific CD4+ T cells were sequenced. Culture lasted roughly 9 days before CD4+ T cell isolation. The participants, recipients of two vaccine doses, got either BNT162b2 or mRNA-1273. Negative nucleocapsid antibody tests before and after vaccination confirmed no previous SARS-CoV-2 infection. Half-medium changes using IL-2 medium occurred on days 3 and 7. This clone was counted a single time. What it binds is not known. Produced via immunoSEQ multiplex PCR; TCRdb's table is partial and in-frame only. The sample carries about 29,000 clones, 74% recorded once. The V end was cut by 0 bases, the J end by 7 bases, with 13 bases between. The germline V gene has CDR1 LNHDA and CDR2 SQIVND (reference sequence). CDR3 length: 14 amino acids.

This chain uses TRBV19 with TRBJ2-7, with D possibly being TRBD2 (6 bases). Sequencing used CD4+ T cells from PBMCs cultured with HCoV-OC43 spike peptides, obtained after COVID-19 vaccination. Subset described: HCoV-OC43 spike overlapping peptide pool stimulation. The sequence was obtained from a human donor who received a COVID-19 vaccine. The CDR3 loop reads CASSIDMVAGEQYF. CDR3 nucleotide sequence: TGTGCCAGTAGTATAGATATGGTGGCGGGAGAGCAGTACTTC. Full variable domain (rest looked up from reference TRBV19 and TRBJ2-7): DGGITQSPKYLFRKEGQNVTLSCEQNLNHDAMYWYRQDPGQGLRLIYYSQIVNDFQKGDIAEGYSVSREKKESFPLTVTSAQKNPTAFYLCASSIDMVAGEQYFGPGTRLTVT.